Presented here are 4 T cell receptor beta chains from one specimen sequenced in a study of spatial heterogeneity in lung cancer. The sample's time point: sample taken at primary tumor resection. Antigen specificity for these receptors is unknown. The study, taken as a whole, reports: Mutation counts in tumors were tracked by counts of expanded intratumoral alpha and beta TCRs.

TCRdb called the 5' RACE reads again in MiXCR, with one record for every CDR3 protein. The table has 9,900 or so distinct CDR3 sequences, around 12% seen once. The sample in question was lung tumor tissue, obtained at surgery. These receptors originate from a male donor with early-stage non-small cell lung cancer.

This clonotype is medium-sized in the sample. For a library built for alpha chains, this beta chain is a stray read; little rests on its size. V gene TRBV27 combines with J gene TRBJ1-1; maybe TRBD1 (6 bases). The CDR3 extends over 16 amino acids. CDR1 is MNHEY, CDR2 SMNVEV, per germline (reference sequence). Trimming removed 5 bases at V and 0 bases at J, with 16 bases between. The CDR3 DNA reads as TGTGCCAGCAGTAAAACAGGGCGACCCCTGAACACTGAAGCTTTCTTT. Translation: CASSKTGRPLNTEAFF.

This clonotype is labeled as medium-sized. This beta chain is a stray sequence in a library constructed for alpha chains; its clone size is not meaningful. The rearrangement uses TRBV6-5 and TRBJ1-1; weak D call: TRBD1 (5 bases). The germline CDR1 and CDR2 sequences are MNHEY and SVGAGI. The V end was cut by 8 bases, the J end by 6 bases, with 19 bases between. The CDR3 contains 14 residues. The CDR3 DNA sequence: TGTGCCAGCTGGCGGGGCCTCGATGGGGCTGAAGCTTTCTTT. Its protein product is CASWRGLDGAEAFF.

The sample holds many counts of this clonotype. Found in a library prepared for alpha chains, this beta chain is an off-target read, and its abundance has little meaning. The V call is TRBV7-2, the J call TRBJ2-3, with D possibly being TRBD1 (5 bases). V lost 5 bases and J lost 1, with 16 bases in between. The V gene's germline CDR1 is SGHTA and CDR2 FQGNSA. The CDR3 is 16 residues long. Here the CDR3 DNA reads TGTGCCAGCAGCCGCACTGGGGCTAAGGGCACAGATACGCAGTATTTT. The encoded protein is CASSRTGAKGTDTQYF.

This clonotype is medium-sized in the sample. This beta chain represents an off-target read in a library built for alpha chains; its size is of limited meaning. V usage is TRBV5-1 and J usage is TRBJ2-3; possible D gene TRBD1, 6 bases. V dropped 0 bases and J dropped 2 bases, with 19 bases sitting between them. This CDR3 spans 18 amino acids. Germline V lookup: CDR1 SGHRS, CDR2 YFSETQ. CDR3 in amino acids: CASSLGLRQERFTDTQYF. The CDR3 nucleotides read TGCGCCAGCAGCTTGGGTTTACGACAGGAGAGATTCACAGATACGCAGTATTTT.